What follows are 14 T cell receptor beta chains derived from one specimen sequenced in a study of CD8+ T cells in alopecia areata. Treatment here: oral pan-JAK inhibitor, 5-10 mg twice daily. Sequencing relied on a cDNA template that was reverse transcribed from extracted RNA. Some clones are missing from TCRdb's copy, which holds only in-frame ones; the method was immunoSEQ multiplex PCR. Of about 90,000 clones listed, roughly 47% are singletons. Sequencing used CD8+ T cells sorted from blood, obtained at week 24, from a patient treated with tofacitinib. The source of these receptors is a human donor with alopecia areata.

This clone was observed a handful of times. The chain employs TRBV11-2 and TRBJ1-1; D unresolved. Germline V lookup: CDR1 SGHAT, CDR2 FQNNGV. The CDR3 is 14 amino acids. V was shortened by 1 base and J by 1 base, with 7 bases between the two germline ends. The CDR3: CASSLGAGNTEAFF. The CDR3 coding sequence is TGTGCCAGCAGCTTAGGCGCGGGGAACACTGAAGCTTTCTTT.

Ten or more counts support this clone. This chain joins TRBV7-2 and TRBJ2-7; no firm D call. Germline-derived CDR1 and CDR2 are SGHTA and FQGNSA. The CDR3 spans 16 residues. The V end lost 4 bases, the J end lost 0 bases, and 16 bases lay between the germline ends. In DNA, the CDR3 is TGTGCCAGCAGCTCAGCCACCGGCGGAAGCTCCTACGAGCAGTACTTC. It is translated as CASSSATGGSSYEQYF.

V is TRBV20-1 and J is TRBJ2-1; 9 positions match TRBD1. The CDR3 runs 11 residues. V lost 6 bases to trimming and J lost 13 bases; unmatched junction nucleotides: 7. Germline lookup yields CDR1 DFQATT and CDR2 SNEGSKA (reference sequence). The CDR3 DNA is TGCAGTGCCACGACAGGGGGGCTACAGTTCTTC. Amino acids: CSATTGGLQFF.

In this sample, this clone turned up a few times. The gene calls are TRBV29-1 and TRBJ2-5, with 8 bases that match TRBD1. From germline, CDR1 is SQVTM and CDR2 ANQGSEA. CDR3 length: 13 residues. J gave up 5 bases and V 6 bases, and 8 bases lay outside the gene matches. In DNA, the CDR3 is TGCAGCGTGGAGACAGGGGATGGGGAGACCCAGTACTTC. It translates to CSVETGDGETQYF.

The rearrangement joins TRBV9 to TRBJ2-1, with 7 bases aligning to TRBD2. CDR3 length: 12 amino acids. The V and J ends lost 3 bases and 11 bases, in that order; junction bases with no gene match: 5. Germline V CDR1 and CDR2: SGDLS, YYNGEE. The CDR3 DNA sequence: TGTGCCAGCAGCGCTCTAGCGGCTCAGCAGTTCTTC. Translating it yields CASSALAAQQFF.

The chain couples TRBV4-2 to TRBJ2-2; tentative D call: TRBD1 (6 bases). Per germline, CDR1 LGHNA and CDR2 YNFKEQ. The ends were cut back, 3 bases at V and 4 bases at J, with 15 bases in the middle. There are 16 residues in the CDR3. In DNA form, the CDR3 reads TGTGCCAGCAGCCAGGGACAAGGGAGTGGCACCGGGGAGCTGTTTTTT. The encoded protein is CASSQGQGSGTGELFF.

The chain links TRBV19 to TRBJ2-3; D is unresolved. Deletions cut 10 bases from V and 2 bases from J, with 19 bases between. In germline, CDR1 is LNHDA, CDR2 SQIVND (reference sequence). The CDR3 extends over 15 amino acids. DNA for the CDR3: TGTGCCATCAACCCCGACGGAGAACCCACAGATACGCAGTATTTT. Amino acids: CAINPDGEPTDTQYF.

The chain employs TRBV29-1 and TRBJ2-7; maybe TRBD1 (6 bases). The ends were cut back, 6 bases at V and 6 bases at J, with 18 bases in the middle. This CDR3 is built from 13 residues. Germline lookup yields CDR1 SQVTM and CDR2 ANQGSEA. CDR3 sequence reads: CSVAPRQEREQYF. The DNA for the CDR3 is TGCAGCGTCGCTCCCCGACAGGAACGCGAGCAGTACTTC.

This clone was counted between two and nine times. The gene calls are TRBV2 and TRBJ2-1, with 7 bases aligning to TRBD1. The CDR3 has 12 residues. V was clipped by 8 bases and J by 4 bases; unmatched bases: 2. Germline V gene data show CDR1 as SNHLY and CDR2 as FYNNEI. Written as DNA, the CDR3 is TGTGCCAGCGAGGGACAGTACAATGAGCAGTTCTTC. Amino acid sequence: CASEGQYNEQFF.

The chain employs TRBV15 and TRBJ2-1; D remains unclear. The V gene's germline CDR1 is LNHNV and CDR2 YYDKDF (reference sequence). The V and J ends lost 0 bases and 7 bases respectively, with 13 bases between them. This CDR3 comprises 15 residues. The DNA for the CDR3 is TGTGCCACCAGCAGAGATCGGCATAGGTCGAATGAGCAGTTCTTC. This gives the protein CATSRDRHRSNEQFF.

The sample holds one count of this clone. The rearrangement joins TRBV7-9 to TRBJ1-1, with D possibly TRBD1 on 6 matching bases. The germline V gene encodes CDR1 SEHNR and CDR2 FQNEAQ (reference sequence). CDR3 size: 13 residues. V was clipped by 6 bases and J by 1 base, with 9 bases between them. CDR3 DNA sequence: TGTGCCAGCAGTCGGGACACGAACACTGAAGCTTTCTTT. It encodes CASSRDTNTEAFF.

V gene TRBV6-1 combines with J gene TRBJ2-3; 7 nucleotides agree with TRBD2. Germline lookup yields CDR1 MNHNS and CDR2 SASEGT. V lost 2 bases and J lost 4; bases outside the gene matches: 6. The CDR3 has 15 amino acids. As DNA, the CDR3 is TGTGCCAGCAGTGAATTGGGAGGGAGGGCAGATACGCAGTATTTT. Translating gives CASSELGGRADTQYF.

The CDR3 DNA is TGCAGCGTAAACTTACCGGGACAGGACAATGAGCAGTTCTTC. The encoded protein is CSVNLPGQDNEQFF. The chain uses TRBV29-1 and TRBJ2-1; 8 nucleotides agree with TRBD1. From germline, CDR1 is SQVTM and CDR2 ANQGSEA. V lost 6 bases to trimming and J lost 5 bases; unmatched junction nucleotides: 9. This CDR3 is built from 14 residues.

This clone was counted a few times. The CDR3 loop is CAWSVRVGELFF. CDR3 nucleotides: TGTGCCTGGAGTGTACGGGTCGGGGAGCTGTTTTTT. The chain uses TRBV30 and TRBJ2-2; D unresolved. The V end lost 0 bases, the J end lost 7 bases, and 6 bases lay between the germline ends. CDR3 length: 12 amino acids. From germline, CDR1 is GTSNPN and CDR2 SVGIG (reference sequence).